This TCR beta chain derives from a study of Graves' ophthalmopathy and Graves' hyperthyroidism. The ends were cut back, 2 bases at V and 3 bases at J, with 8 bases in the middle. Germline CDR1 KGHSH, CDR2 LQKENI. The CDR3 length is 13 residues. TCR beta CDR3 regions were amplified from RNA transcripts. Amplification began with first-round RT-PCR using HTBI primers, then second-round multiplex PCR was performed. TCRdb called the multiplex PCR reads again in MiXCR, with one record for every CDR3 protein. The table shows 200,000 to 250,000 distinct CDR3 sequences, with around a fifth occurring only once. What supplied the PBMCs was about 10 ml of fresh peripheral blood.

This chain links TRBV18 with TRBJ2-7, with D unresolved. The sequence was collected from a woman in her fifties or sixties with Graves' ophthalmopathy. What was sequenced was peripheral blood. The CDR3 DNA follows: TGTGCCAGCTCACCAAAAGCGAGCTACGAGCAGTACTTC. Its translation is CASSPKASYEQYF.